The 20 T cell receptor beta chains below all came from one sample that was sequenced in a study of beta chain features in type 1 diabetes. Expressed TCRB transcripts got sequenced, as all isolated RNA was reverse transcribed. Libraries were prepared by immunoSEQ multiplex PCR; TCRdb keeps only in-frame clonotypes and omits some of them. The data contain 350,000 to 450,000 clones, about 15% of them singletons. Sample: naive CD4+ T cells from blood. The receptors were sampled from a woman aged 18 to 35 in good health.

The chain combines TRBV9 with TRBJ1-2, with 8 nucleotides matching TRBD1. Germline V lookup: CDR1 SGDLS, CDR2 YYNGEE. V lost 0 bases and J lost 5; bases outside the gene matches: 6. CDR3 size: 15 residues. The CDR3 loop reads CASSVGQGAMYGYTF. In DNA form, the CDR3 reads TGTGCCAGCAGCGTAGGGCAGGGGGCCATGTATGGCTACACCTTC.

The chain carries TRBV5-1 and TRBJ2-5; no firm D call. CDR1 is SGHRS, CDR2 YFSETQ, per germline. CDR3 size: 15 residues. Deletions cut 6 bases from V and 1 base from J, with 16 bases between. The DNA of the CDR3 is TGCGCCAGCACCTACACAGATACCTTCCAAGAGACCCAGTACTTC. Translation: CASTYTDTFQETQYF. Complete variable domain (other parts from reference TRBV5-1 and TRBJ2-5): KAGVTQTPRYLIKTRGQQVTLSCSPISGHRSVSWYQQTPGQGLQFLFEYFSETQRNKGNFPGRFSGRQFSNSRSEMNVSTLELGDSALYLCASTYTDTFQETQYFGPGTRLLVL.

This clone was counted between two and nine times. J is TRBJ1-2 and V is TRBV4-1, with a tentative D call TRBD1 (5 bases). Per the germline V gene, CDR1 is MGHRA and CDR2 is YSYEKL. The CDR3 runs to 15 residues. V lost 1 base, J lost 1 base, and 10 bases lay in between. CDR3 sequence reads: CASSQGGAVNYGYTF. The CDR3 DNA is TGCGCCAGCAGCCAAGGTGGGGCAGTTAACTATGGCTACACCTTC.

V and J are TRBV5-4 and TRBJ1-1; D gene unclear. Germline V CDR1 and CDR2: SGHNT, YYREEE (reference sequence). Between the trimmed V and J ends, which lost 0 bases and 1 base, there was a span of 4 bases. The CDR3 covers 13 residues. The CDR3 here is CASSLAGNTEAFF. The CDR3 coding sequence is TGTGCCAGCAGCTTGGCGGGGAACACTGAAGCTTTCTTT.

The V and J genes are TRBV19 and TRBJ2-5; the match to TRBD2 covers 7 bases. This CDR3 comprises 15 residues. J gave up 3 bases and V 7 bases, and 11 bases lay outside the gene matches. CDR1 is LNHDA and CDR2 is SQIVND in the germline V gene (reference sequence). The CDR3 sequence is CASMGPGLLKETQYF. The CDR3 coding sequence is TGTGCCAGTATGGGGCCGGGACTACTAAAAGAGACCCAGTACTTC.

This sequence joins TRBV29-1 and TRBJ1-5, with TRBD1 matching over 9 bases. This CDR3 spans 13 amino acids. In germline, CDR1 is SQVTM, CDR2 ANQGSEA. V lost 5 bases to trimming and J lost 5 bases; unmatched junction nucleotides: 4. The CDR3 DNA reads TGCAGCGTTACAGGGGGCCTAGATCAGCCCCAGCATTTT. Translation gives CSVTGGLDQPQHF.

This clone was seen only a few times. The J gene is TRBJ2-5, the V gene TRBV2; tentatively, D is TRBD1 (6 bases). The V end lost 7 bases, the J end lost 1 base, and 10 bases lay between the germline ends. Per germline, CDR1 SNHLY and CDR2 FYNNEI. The CDR3 extends over 13 amino acids. The CDR3 loop reads CASKGQPQETQYF. The CDR3 nucleotides read TGTGCCAGCAAAGGACAGCCCCAAGAGACCCAGTACTTC. The full variable domain, completed using reference TRBV2 and TRBJ2-5, is EPEVTQTPSHQVTQMGQEVILRCVPISNHLYFYWYRQILGQKVEFLVSFYNNEISEKSEIFDDQFSVERPDGSNFTLKIRSTKLEDSAMYFCASKGQPQETQYFGPGTRLLVL.

The chain links TRBV28 to TRBJ2-7; possibly TRBD1 for D (6 bases). Germline values: CDR1 MDHEN, CDR2 SYDVKM. The V gene lost 10 bases and the J gene lost 1 base, with 17 bases spanning the gap. The CDR3 is 14 residues long. This chain's CDR3 is CAIPTIGQSYEQYF. The CDR3 nucleotides read TGTGCCATCCCTACGATAGGACAGTCCTACGAGCAGTACTTC.

This chain uses TRBV5-1 with TRBJ2-2, with 10 bases identical to TRBD1. Germline values: CDR1 SGHRS, CDR2 YFSETQ. This CDR3 spans 16 amino acids. Unmatched junction bases numbered 5, after V lost 4 bases and J lost 2 bases. Here the CDR3 reads CASSLGQGINTGELFF. The CDR3 DNA reads as TGCGCCAGCAGCCTGGGACAGGGGATTAACACCGGGGAGCTGTTTTTT. Full variable domain (remainder filled in from reference TRBV5-1 and TRBJ2-2): KAGVTQTPRYLIKTRGQQVTLSCSPISGHRSVSWYQQTPGQGLQFLFEYFSETQRNKGNFPGRFSGRQFSNSRSEMNVSTLELGDSALYLCASSLGQGINTGELFFGEGSRLTVL.

This clone was detected only a few times. This chain links TRBV19 with TRBJ2-5; TRBD2 aligns across 7 bases. The CDR3 is made up of 16 amino acids. V shed 5 bases, J shed 5 bases, and the junction held 14 bases outside the gene matches. Germline CDR1 reads LNHDA; CDR2 reads SQIVND (reference sequence). The CDR3 loop is CASSPYVAGVRETQYF. CDR3 in DNA: TGTGCCAGTAGTCCGTACGTTGCGGGAGTAAGGGAGACCCAGTACTTC.

This clone was recorded a few times. The chain employs TRBV5-1 and TRBJ2-1, with a weak D call TRBD2 (5 bases). V was pared by 2 bases and J by 5 bases, with 11 bases between. The length of the CDR3 is 14 residues. Germline lookup yields CDR1 SGHRS and CDR2 YFSETQ. DNA of the CDR3: TGCGCCAGCAGCTTTGGTGGGAGTAACAATGAGCAGTTCTTC. Its translation: CASSFGGSNNEQFF.

There are a few counts of this clone. The chain combines TRBV29-1 with TRBJ1-4; TRBD1 agrees at 9 bases. The germline gives CDR1 SQVTM, CDR2 ANQGSEA. This CDR3 contains 14 residues. Losses at the gene ends were 6 bases for V and 8 bases for J; bases not matched to a gene: 10. CDR3 DNA sequence: TGCAGCGTCAACAAACAGGGGGCGGGAGAAAAACTGTTTTTT. It specifies CSVNKQGAGEKLFF.

This clone was observed a handful of times. This chain links TRBV27 with TRBJ2-2; 11 bases map to TRBD1. Germline CDR1 reads MNHEY; CDR2 reads SMNVEV (reference sequence). The CDR3 sequence is 18 residues long. V was clipped by 5 bases and J by 6 bases; unmatched bases: 14. CDR3 in DNA: TGTGCCAGCAGTCCCCTGGACAGGGGGCCGGTCGCAGCCGGGGAGCTGTTTTTT. Translating it yields CASSPLDRGPVAAGELFF.

The V call is TRBV5-1, the J call TRBJ2-3; 10 bases line up with TRBD2. The CDR3 is 14 amino acids. Germline assignment: CDR1 SGHRS and CDR2 YFSETQ. J lost 3 bases, V lost 4 bases, and 2 bases had no gene match. The chain's CDR3 is CASSSGRATDTQYF. In nucleotides, the CDR3 is TGCGCCAGCAGCAGCGGGAGGGCGACAGATACGCAGTATTTT.

V usage is TRBV30 and J usage is TRBJ2-5; D not certain. V dropped 2 bases and J dropped 2 bases, with 21 bases sitting between them. The CDR3 consists of 17 residues. The germline CDR1 and CDR2 sequences are GTSNPN and SVGIG (reference sequence). This CDR3 reads CAWSPPFIRSRQETQYF. The DNA for the CDR3 is TGTGCCTGGAGTCCTCCCTTTATTCGGAGTAGGCAAGAGACCCAGTACTTC.

This clone was counted between two and nine times. Other nucleotide sequences from this sample produce the same CDR3. The chain recombines TRBV28 with TRBJ2-7; tentatively, D is TRBD2 (5 bases). This CDR3 is 14 amino acids long. Germline assignment: CDR1 MDHEN and CDR2 SYDVKM. V lost 2 bases, J lost 0 bases, and 8 bases lay in between. The CDR3 DNA follows: TGTGCCAGCAGTTTAGCCGGGGTCTCCTACGAGCAGTACTTC. It specifies CASSLAGVSYEQYF. Supplemented by reference TRBV28 and TRBJ2-7, the full variable domain reads DVKVTQSSRYLVKRTGEKVFLECVQDMDHENMFWYRQDPGLGLRLIYFSYDVKMKEKGDIPEGYSVSREKKERFSLILESASTNQTSMYLCASSLAGVSYEQYFGPGTRLTVT.

There are a few counts of this clone. The J gene is TRBJ1-1, the V gene TRBV6-6; perhaps TRBD1 as D (6 bases). The CDR3 loop spans 13 amino acids. V dropped 5 bases and J dropped 10 bases, with 17 bases sitting between them. CDR1 MNHNY and CDR2 SVGAGI come from the germline V gene (reference sequence). The CDR3 here is CASSIGTLGGAFF. Here the CDR3 DNA reads TGTGCCAGCAGTATAGGGACACTCGGCGGAGCTTTCTTT.

This clone has just a few counts. The V call is TRBV5-4, the J call TRBJ2-4; possible D gene TRBD1, 6 bases. V shed 3 bases and J shed 2 bases, with 12 bases lying between them. The germline V gene encodes CDR1 SGHNT and CDR2 YYREEE (reference sequence). The CDR3 has 15 residues. The CDR3 here is CASSYQQGSKNIQYF. The CDR3 DNA is TGTGCCAGCAGCTACCAACAGGGTTCCAAAAACATTCAGTACTTC. The variable domain in full, with the rest retrieved from reference TRBV5-4 and TRBJ2-4, is ETGVTQSPTHLIKTRGQQVTLRCSSQSGHNTVSWYQQALGQGPQFIFQYYREEENGRGNFPPRFSGLQFPNYSSELNVNALELDDSALYLCASSYQQGSKNIQYFGAGTRLSVL.

The rearrangement uses TRBV7-6 and TRBJ1-5; 11 nucleotides align to TRBD1. The CDR3 totals 17 residues. Trimming removed 1 base from V and 4 bases from J; junction bases left unmatched: 6. The V gene's germline CDR1 is SGHVS and CDR2 FNYEAQ. The CDR3 nucleotides are TGTGCCAGCAGCTTAGGCCTCGGGACAGGGGGTAATCAGCCCCAGCATTTT. Its translation is CASSLGLGTGGNQPQHF.

J is TRBJ1-2 and V is TRBV7-9; TRBD1 matches 7 bases. The CDR3 contains 15 residues. CDR1 and CDR2 (germline): SEHNR, FQNEAQ (reference sequence). Trimming cost V 5 bases and J 5 bases; bases outside gene matches: 11. CDR3 coding DNA: TGTGCCAGCAGCCTAACAGGGGCAGTGCGGTATGGCTACACCTTC. Translation gives CASSLTGAVRYGYTF.